This T cell receptor beta chain was found in a study of CD4+ T cells in melanoma. The study's findings and limits: Neoantigen-specific CD4+ T cells in melanoma reportedly had diverse differentiation states. A reported correlation linked neoantigen-specific CD4+ T cells to CD8+, macrophage and B cell function.

Repertoires were generated with immunoSEQ multiplex PCR, while TCRdb's copy carries only in-frame clones and drops some. Among just under 10,000 clones listed, roughly two thirds were seen once. Concerning this clone: Antigen: not known.

This CDR3 is built from 22 residues. This chain connects TRBV21-1 to TRBJ2-2; the D call of TRBD2 is as the table states it, not checked on the DNA. TRBV21-1 is listed as a pseudogene. This sequence was found in a human donor with melanoma. The source material was cells from a culture (not recorded whether cultured in vitro). CDR3 residues: CASSRKRPPSSSRGKNTGELFF. CDR3 nucleotide sequence: TGTGCCAGCAGCCGTAAAAGGCCCCCATCTTCGTCGCGGGGGAAGAACACCGGGGAGCTGTTTTTT.